This T cell receptor (beta chain) was captured in a study of identical twins. TCRdb passed the 5' RACE reads through MiXCR, listing each CDR3 protein once. The data show 510,000 or so distinct CDR3 sequences, roughly 15% seen once. All donors comprised healthy Caucasians. Findings of the study overall: Cross-sectional statistical analysis, not tracking of the same donors, underpinned the conclusions. Insertion counts were lower in abundant cord blood beta clonotypes, a trend that memory repertoires did not show. Within monozygotic twins, out-of-frame TCR alpha sharing was underestimated by the models.

This clonotype has a handful of counts. Its antigen remains unknown. The CDR3 is made up of 13 amino acids. Trimming cost V 6 bases and J 4 bases, with 13 bases left between them. In germline, CDR1 is DFQATT, CDR2 SNEGSKA (reference sequence). These records were also assigned to another study, of yellow fever vaccine responses in identical twins.

Sequencing was done on a sample of CD4+ T cells sorted from blood. The source is a young woman in good health. This chain links TRBV20-1 with TRBJ2-1; weak D call: TRBD2 (6 bases). The CDR3 protein is CSAPPGVYNEQFF. In DNA form, the CDR3 reads TGCAGTGCCCCCCCGGGAGTGTACAATGAGCAGTTCTTC.